The 27 T cell receptor beta chains below come from one sample, sequenced in a study of cytomegalovirus exposure and HLA in healthy donors. The PCR was carried out with 60 Vbeta primers and 13 Jbeta primers. Sequencing was performed with immunoSEQ multiplex PCR; in TCRdb, only in-frame clones are kept and a portion is missing. The table records around 150,000 clones, around 70% of them present only once. Sequenced input: PBMCs. The source is a man in his forties or fifties in good health and CMV-seronegative.

V usage is TRBV5-1 and J usage is TRBJ2-7; 9 bases line up with TRBD1. In germline, CDR1 is SGHRS, CDR2 YFSETQ. This CDR3 has 14 amino acids. Trimming removed 3 bases from V and 2 bases from J; junction bases left unmatched: 3. CDR3 sequence (DNA): TGCGCCAGCAGCTACCGGGACAGGGCCTACGAGCAGTACTTC. It translates to CASSYRDRAYEQYF.

The J gene is TRBJ2-1, the V gene TRBV4-3, with D perhaps TRBD1 (5 bases). Germline V gene lookup returns CDR1 LGHNA and CDR2 YSLEER. Trimming stripped 1 base from V and 3 bases from J, with 16 bases between. This CDR3 spans 17 amino acids. This chain's CDR3 is CASSQVVQASYYNEQFF. The CDR3 nucleotides are TGCGCCAGCAGCCAAGTGGTACAGGCTTCCTACTACAATGAGCAGTTCTTC.

This clone turned up a few times. The rearrangement joins TRBV28 to TRBJ2-7; 10 positions match TRBD2. This CDR3 has 16 residues. Per germline, CDR1 MDHEN and CDR2 SYDVKM. V shed 1 base, J shed 6 bases, and the junction held 9 bases outside the gene matches. The CDR3, as DNA: TGTGCCAGCAGTTTATATTCGCTAGCGGGAGATCGCGAGCAGTACTTC. Translated: CASSLYSLAGDREQYF.

The rearrangement uses TRBV7-2 and TRBJ2-1; 12 bases are a match to TRBD2. Trimming at V came to 4 bases and at J to 10 bases, leaving 8 bases not matched to a gene. Per the germline V gene, CDR1 is SGHTA and CDR2 is FQGNSA. The CDR3 spans 15 residues. DNA of the CDR3: TGTGCCAGCAGCTCACTGGGCCTAGCGGGGGGGGAGCAGTTCTTC. This encodes CASSSLGLAGGEQFF.

The gene calls are TRBV5-4 and TRBJ2-5; 14 bases agree with TRBD2. This CDR3 has 15 residues. Germline CDR1 reads SGHNT; CDR2 reads YYREEE (reference sequence). V lost 4 bases, J lost 5 bases, and 4 bases stayed unmatched. The CDR3 nucleotides read TGTGCCAGCAGCCGACTAGCGGGGGGGTTCGAGACCCAGTACTTC. This translates into CASSRLAGGFETQYF.

Here the CDR3 reads CASSLAQGSYNEQFF. CDR3 coding DNA: TGCGCCAGCAGCTTGGCGCAGGGCTCCTACAATGAGCAGTTCTTC. This chain uses TRBV5-1 with TRBJ2-1; TRBD1 might be the D (5 bases). There are 15 residues in the CDR3. Trimming pared 0 bases from V and 0 bases from J, leaving 7 bases between. CDR1 SGHRS and CDR2 YFSETQ come from the germline V gene.

This chain joins TRBV7-9 and TRBJ2-5; weak D call: TRBD1 (5 bases). The CDR3 sequence is 14 residues long. V lost 1 base and J lost 7, with 13 bases in between. From germline, CDR1 is SEHNR and CDR2 FQNEAQ (reference sequence). The CDR3 sequence is CASSLERGTGTQYF. Here the CDR3 DNA reads TGTGCCAGCAGCTTAGAAAGGGGTACCGGGACCCAGTACTTC.

This clone was seen a handful of times. The chain uses TRBV18 and TRBJ2-5; 10 bases agree with TRBD1. Trimming removed 6 bases from V and 2 bases from J; junction bases left unmatched: 9. Looked up from germline, CDR1 is KGHSH and CDR2 is LQKENI. The CDR3 extends over 16 amino acids. This chain's CDR3 is CASSSPDRGYQETQYF. CDR3 sequence (DNA): TGTGCCAGCTCTTCTCCGGACAGGGGGTATCAAGAGACCCAGTACTTC. Variable domain in full (rest from reference TRBV18 and TRBJ2-5): NAGVMQNPRHLVRRRGQEARLRCSPMKGHSHVYWYRQLPEEGLKFMVYLQKENIIDESGMPKERFSAEFPKEGPSILRIQQVVRGDSAAYFCASSSPDRGYQETQYFGPGTRLLVL.

The CDR3 reads CASGPRSGVNTEAFF. The CDR3 nucleotides read TGTGCTAGTGGTCCTCGGTCGGGGGTGAACACTGAAGCTTTCTTT. The chain uses TRBV12-5 and TRBJ1-1; possibly TRBD1 for D (5 bases). Germline loops: CDR1 LGHNT, CDR2 FRNRAP. V gave up 5 bases and J gave up 0 bases, with 13 bases separating them. The CDR3 is 15 amino acids. The full variable domain, completed using reference TRBV12-5 and TRBJ1-1, is DARVTQTPRHKVTEMGQEVTMRCQPILGHNTVFWYRQTMMQGLELLAYFRNRAPLDDSGMPKDRFSAEMPDATLATLKIQPSEPRDSAVYFCASGPRSGVNTEAFFGQGTRLTVV.

V gene TRBV5-4 combines with J gene TRBJ2-7; 7 nucleotides agree with TRBD2. The J segment lost 6 bases and the V segment lost 3 bases, leaving 6 bases of the junction unmatched. The CDR3 sequence is 13 residues long. Looked up from germline, CDR1 is SGHNT and CDR2 is YYREEE (reference sequence). The CDR3: CASSSDSGCEQYF. CDR3 DNA: TGTGCCAGCAGCTCAGATAGCGGGTGCGAGCAGTACTTC.

The rearrangement links TRBV21-1 to TRBJ2-7; TRBD1 is taken as the D call from the table, unchecked against the DNA. TRBV21-1 corresponds to a pseudogene. The CDR3 extends over 15 amino acids. The CDR3 loop reads CASSPRGRGIDEQYF. DNA of the CDR3: TGTGCCAGCAGCCCTCGGGGCAGGGGTATTGACGAGCAGTACTTC.

The J gene is TRBJ2-1, the V gene TRBV5-4, with 9 bases matching TRBD2. V shed 2 bases and J 5 bases; nucleotides not matched to a gene: 5. Germline loops: CDR1 SGHNT, CDR2 YYREEE (reference sequence). The CDR3 covers 15 residues. This CDR3 reads CASSFGTSMHNEQFF. In DNA form, the CDR3 reads TGTGCCAGCAGCTTCGGGACTAGCATGCACAATGAGCAGTTCTTC.

The chain joins TRBV7-6 to TRBJ2-3, with 8 bases fitting TRBD2. Germline CDR1 and CDR2: SGHVS and FNYEAQ. J gave up 2 bases and V 5 bases, and 9 bases lay outside the gene matches. This CDR3 is built from 16 residues. The CDR3 is CASSQGPAGATDTQYF. CDR3 in DNA: TGTGCCAGCAGCCAAGGGCCAGCGGGGGCCACAGATACGCAGTATTTT.

V gene TRBV7-9 combines with J gene TRBJ2-5; 7 nucleotides match TRBD1. This CDR3 has 15 amino acids. Looked up from germline, CDR1 is SEHNR and CDR2 is FQNEAQ (reference sequence). The ends lost 5 bases at V and 1 base at J; junction bases unmatched: 7. CDR3 loop: CASSPTGTAQETQYF. CDR3 nucleotide sequence: TGTGCCAGCAGCCCTACCGGGACAGCCCAAGAGACCCAGTACTTC.

This rearrangement joins TRBV5-4 to TRBJ1-2; 8 positions agree with TRBD1. The V gene end was trimmed by 2 bases and the J gene end by 5 bases; junction bases not matched to a gene: 11. CDR1 is SGHNT and CDR2 is YYREEE in the germline V gene (reference sequence). The CDR3 sequence is 16 residues long. CDR3 sequence: CASSFGPGQGGYGYTF. CDR3 nucleotide sequence: TGTGCCAGCAGCTTCGGCCCCGGACAGGGCGGGTATGGCTACACCTTC.

The V gene is TRBV7-9, the J gene TRBJ1-3; D not certain. Germline CDR1 and CDR2: SEHNR and FQNEAQ (reference sequence). The CDR3 runs to 16 residues. V dropped 1 base and J dropped 0 bases, with 10 bases sitting between them. In DNA, the CDR3 is TGTGCCAGCAGCTTAGGCGAGTTTAGCTCTGGAAACACCATATATTTT. Its protein is CASSLGEFSSGNTIYF.

This clone has just a few counts. The J gene is TRBJ2-7, the V gene TRBV5-5; TRBD1 is a possible D gene (6 bases). V was trimmed by 4 bases and J by 1 base, leaving 15 bases between them. Germline CDR1 is SGHKS and CDR2 is YYEKEE (reference sequence). The CDR3 sequence is 15 residues long. The CDR3: CASSPIQGRSYEQYF. CDR3 bases: TGTGCCAGCAGCCCTATACAGGGACGGTCCTACGAGCAGTACTTC.

The chain is built from TRBV27 and TRBJ1-2; 8 bases agree with TRBD1. The CDR3 extends over 12 amino acids. Germline CDR1 is MNHEY and CDR2 is SMNVEV (reference sequence). The J segment lost 9 bases and the V segment lost 4 bases, leaving 4 bases of the junction unmatched. CDR3 amino acids: CASSSRGRSYTF. The CDR3 coding sequence is TGTGCCAGCAGTTCCAGGGGGCGCAGCTACACCTTC.

The chain has TRBV2 and TRBJ2-3; possibly TRBD2 for D (6 bases). CDR1 is SNHLY, CDR2 FYNNEI, per germline. With 3 bases removed from V and 5 bases from J, the gap between germline ends came to 6 bases. There are 12 residues in the CDR3. DNA of the CDR3: TGTGCCAGCAGTGAGCGGGGAGATACGCAGTATTTT. The encoded protein is CASSERGDTQYF.

The chain joins TRBV7-9 to TRBJ1-2, with 7 positions matching TRBD1. J was trimmed by 4 bases and V by 5 bases; bases with no gene match: 10. CDR1 is SEHNR, CDR2 FQNEAQ, per germline (reference sequence). This CDR3 is built from 15 residues. The CDR3 region is CASSTRQGSGYGYTF. The CDR3 bases are TGTGCCAGCAGCACTAGACAGGGATCGGGCTATGGCTACACCTTC. Full variable domain (missing parts from reference TRBV7-9 and TRBJ1-2): DTGVSQNPRHKITKRGQNVTFRCDPISEHNRLYWYRQTLGQGPEFLTYFQNEAQLEKSRLLSDRFSAERPKGSFSTLEIQRTEQGDSAMYLCASSTRQGSGYGYTFGSGTRLTVV.

The chain recombines TRBV7-6 with TRBJ1-1; possibly TRBD1 for D (6 bases). V gave up 4 bases and J gave up 5 bases, with 17 bases separating them. Germline-derived CDR1 and CDR2 are SGHVS and FNYEAQ. This CDR3 contains 15 residues. The CDR3 reads CASSSETGPRTEAFF. Written as DNA, the CDR3 is TGTGCCAGCAGCTCAGAAACAGGGCCGAGGACTGAAGCTTTCTTT.

The chain recombines TRBV18 with TRBJ2-7, with 8 nucleotides matching TRBD1. Per the germline V gene, CDR1 is KGHSH and CDR2 is LQKENI. The CDR3 covers 14 residues. J lost 6 bases, V lost 0 bases, and 4 bases had no gene match. CDR3 DNA sequence: TGTGCCAGCTCACCACCGGGAACAGGGGGCGAGCAGTACTTC. Translated: CASSPPGTGGEQYF.

V and J are TRBV7-9 and TRBJ2-6, with TRBD1 as a possible D gene (6 bases). Germline assignment: CDR1 SEHNR and CDR2 FQNEAQ (reference sequence). There are 17 residues in the CDR3. Trimming stripped 1 base from V and 0 bases from J, with 10 bases between. In nucleotides, the CDR3 is TGTGCCAGCAGCTTAGTGACAGGAAGCTCTGGGGCCAACGTCCTGACTTTC. Encoded protein: CASSLVTGSSGANVLTF.

The V and J genes are TRBV5-1 and TRBJ2-2; TRBD1 matches at 9 bases. CDR3 size: 17 residues. Trimming cost V 0 bases and J 4 bases; bases outside gene matches: 7. Germline assignment: CDR1 SGHRS and CDR2 YFSETQ. The CDR3 region is CASSLDSPGQGTGELFF. CDR3 bases: TGCGCCAGCAGCTTGGACTCGCCGGGACAGGGCACCGGGGAGCTGTTTTTT.

Here the CDR3 reads CASSPYRAANTGELFF. DNA for the CDR3: TGCGCCAGCAGCCCGTACAGAGCTGCGAACACCGGGGAGCTGTTTTTT. The chain is built from TRBV5-1 and TRBJ2-2; no clear D. This CDR3 is 16 amino acids long. Per germline, CDR1 SGHRS and CDR2 YFSETQ. The V and J ends lost 4 bases and 0 bases respectively, with 13 bases between them.

The CDR3 protein is CASSLDRGRTDTQYF. The CDR3 DNA reads as TGTGCCAGCAGCTTGGACAGGGGGCGCACAGATACGCAGTATTTT. The chain is built from TRBV5-6 and TRBJ2-3; TRBD1 aligns across 9 bases. After removal of 0 bases from V and 1 base from J, the junction contained 0 bases not matched to a gene. The CDR3 is 15 amino acids. Per germline, CDR1 SGHDT and CDR2 YYEEEE. The full variable domain, its missing parts supplied by reference TRBV5-6 and TRBJ2-3, is DAGVTQSPTHLIKTRGQQVTLRCSPKSGHDTVSWYQQALGQGPQFIFQYYEEEERQRGNFPDRFSGHQFPNYSSELNVNALLLGDSALYLCASSLDRGRTDTQYFGPGTRLTVL.

The chain links TRBV6-5 to TRBJ1-5; 7 positions match TRBD1. The CDR3 sequence is 13 residues long. Per germline, CDR1 MNHEY and CDR2 SVGAGI. V shed 6 bases, J shed 5 bases, and the junction held 4 bases outside the gene matches. The CDR3 loop is CASRWDRDQPQHF. The CDR3 DNA sequence: TGTGCCAGCAGGTGGGACAGAGATCAGCCCCAGCATTTT.